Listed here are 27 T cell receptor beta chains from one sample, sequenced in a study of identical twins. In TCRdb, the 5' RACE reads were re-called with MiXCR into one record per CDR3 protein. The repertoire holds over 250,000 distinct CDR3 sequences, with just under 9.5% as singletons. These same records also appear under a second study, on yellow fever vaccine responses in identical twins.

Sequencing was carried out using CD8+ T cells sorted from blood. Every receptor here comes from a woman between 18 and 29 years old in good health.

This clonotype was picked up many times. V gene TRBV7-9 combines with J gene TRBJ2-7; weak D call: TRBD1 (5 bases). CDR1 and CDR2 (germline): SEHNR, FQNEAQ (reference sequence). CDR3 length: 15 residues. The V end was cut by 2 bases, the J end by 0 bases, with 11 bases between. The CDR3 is CASSLRQGASYEQYF. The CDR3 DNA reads TGTGCCAGCAGCTTACGGCAGGGTGCCTCCTACGAGCAGTACTTC.

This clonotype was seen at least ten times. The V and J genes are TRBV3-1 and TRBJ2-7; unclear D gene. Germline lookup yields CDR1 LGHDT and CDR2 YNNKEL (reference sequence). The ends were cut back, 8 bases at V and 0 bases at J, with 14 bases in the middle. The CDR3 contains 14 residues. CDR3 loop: CASSRTESSYEQYF. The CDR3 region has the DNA TGTGCCAGCTCAAGGACGGAGAGCTCCTACGAGCAGTACTTC.

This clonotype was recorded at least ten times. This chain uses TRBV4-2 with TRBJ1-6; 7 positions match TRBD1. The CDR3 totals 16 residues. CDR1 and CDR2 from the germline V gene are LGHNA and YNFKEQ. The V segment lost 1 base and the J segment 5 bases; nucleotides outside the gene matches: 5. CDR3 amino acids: CASSQVFGTDNSPLHF. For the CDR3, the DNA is TGTGCCAGCAGCCAAGTCTTTGGGACAGATAATTCACCCCTCCACTTT.

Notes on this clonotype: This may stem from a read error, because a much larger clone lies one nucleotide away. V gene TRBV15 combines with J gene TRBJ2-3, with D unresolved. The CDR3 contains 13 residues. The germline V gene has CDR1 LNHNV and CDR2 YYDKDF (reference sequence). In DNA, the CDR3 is TGTGCCACCAGCAGACCCACCTTGGATACGCAGTGTTTT. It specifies CATSRPTLDTQCF.

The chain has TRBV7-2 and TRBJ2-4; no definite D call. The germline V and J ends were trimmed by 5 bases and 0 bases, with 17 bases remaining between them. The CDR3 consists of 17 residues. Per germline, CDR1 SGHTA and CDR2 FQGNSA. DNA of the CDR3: TGTGCCAGCAGCATCGACGTCAACATCCTAGCCAAAAACATTCAGTACTTC. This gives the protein CASSIDVNILAKNIQYF.

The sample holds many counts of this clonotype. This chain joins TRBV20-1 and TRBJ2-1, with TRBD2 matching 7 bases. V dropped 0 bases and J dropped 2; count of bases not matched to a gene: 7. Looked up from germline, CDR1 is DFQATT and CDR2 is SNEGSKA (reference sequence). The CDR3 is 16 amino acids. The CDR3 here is CSARDRGLAAYNEQFF. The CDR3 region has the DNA TGCAGTGCTAGAGATCGAGGGCTAGCGGCCTACAATGAGCAGTTCTTC.

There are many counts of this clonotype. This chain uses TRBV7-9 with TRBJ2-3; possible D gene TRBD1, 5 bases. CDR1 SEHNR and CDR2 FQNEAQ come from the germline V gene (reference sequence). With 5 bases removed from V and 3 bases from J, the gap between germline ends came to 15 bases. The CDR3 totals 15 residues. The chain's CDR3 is CASSPERGETDTQYF. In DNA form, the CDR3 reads TGTGCCAGCAGCCCCGAAAGGGGCGAGACAGATACGCAGTATTTT.

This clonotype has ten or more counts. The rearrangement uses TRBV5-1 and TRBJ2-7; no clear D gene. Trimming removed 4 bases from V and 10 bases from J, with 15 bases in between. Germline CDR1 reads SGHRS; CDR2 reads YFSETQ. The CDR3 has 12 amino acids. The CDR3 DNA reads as TGCGCCAGCAGCGCCTACACGGGCGAACAGTACTTC. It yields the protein CASSAYTGEQYF.

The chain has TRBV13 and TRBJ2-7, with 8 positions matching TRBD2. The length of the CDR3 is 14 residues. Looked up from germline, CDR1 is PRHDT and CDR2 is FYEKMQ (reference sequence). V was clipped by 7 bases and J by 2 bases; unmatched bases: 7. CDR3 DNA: TGTGCCAGCACAATAGCGGGAATTACCTACGAGCAGTACTTC. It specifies CASTIAGITYEQYF.

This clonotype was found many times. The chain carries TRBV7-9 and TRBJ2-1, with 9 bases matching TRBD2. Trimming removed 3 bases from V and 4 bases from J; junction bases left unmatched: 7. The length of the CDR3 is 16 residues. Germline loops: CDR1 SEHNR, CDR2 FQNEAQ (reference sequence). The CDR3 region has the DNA TGTGCCAGCAGCTTGGGGCGGGAGGGCCTATACAATGAGCAGTTCTTC. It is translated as CASSLGREGLYNEQFF.

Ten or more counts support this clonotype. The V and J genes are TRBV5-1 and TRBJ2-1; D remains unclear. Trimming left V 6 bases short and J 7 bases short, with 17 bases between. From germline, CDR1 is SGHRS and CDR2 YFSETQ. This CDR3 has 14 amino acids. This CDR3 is CASTVDFGWNEQFF. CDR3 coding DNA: TGCGCCAGCACCGTCGATTTCGGGTGGAATGAGCAGTTCTTC.

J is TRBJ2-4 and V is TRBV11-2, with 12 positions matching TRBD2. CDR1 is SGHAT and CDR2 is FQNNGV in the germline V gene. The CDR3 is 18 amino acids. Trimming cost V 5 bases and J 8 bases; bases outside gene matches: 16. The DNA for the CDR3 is TGTGCCAGCAGCCCGACTAGCGGGAGAGGGGGTGGGTACCACATTCAGTACTTC. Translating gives CASSPTSGRGGGYHIQYF.

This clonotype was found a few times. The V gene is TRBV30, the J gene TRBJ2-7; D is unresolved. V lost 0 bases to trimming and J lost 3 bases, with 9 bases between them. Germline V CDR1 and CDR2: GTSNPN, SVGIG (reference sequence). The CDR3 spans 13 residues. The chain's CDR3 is CAWSVMSGYEQYF. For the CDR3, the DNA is TGTGCCTGGAGTGTAATGTCCGGCTACGAGCAGTACTTC.

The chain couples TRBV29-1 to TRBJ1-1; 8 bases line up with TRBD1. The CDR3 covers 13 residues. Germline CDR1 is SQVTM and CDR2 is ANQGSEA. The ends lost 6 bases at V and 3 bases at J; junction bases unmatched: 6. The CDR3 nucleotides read TGCAGCGTCCTGACAGGGGCGGACACTGAAGCTTTCTTT. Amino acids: CSVLTGADTEAFF.

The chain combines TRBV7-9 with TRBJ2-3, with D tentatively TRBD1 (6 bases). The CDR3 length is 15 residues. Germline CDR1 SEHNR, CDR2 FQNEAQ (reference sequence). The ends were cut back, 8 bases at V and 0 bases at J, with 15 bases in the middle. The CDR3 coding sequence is TGTGCCAGCCCCCCCCTAGGACAGAGCACAGATACGCAGTATTTT. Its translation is CASPPLGQSTDTQYF.

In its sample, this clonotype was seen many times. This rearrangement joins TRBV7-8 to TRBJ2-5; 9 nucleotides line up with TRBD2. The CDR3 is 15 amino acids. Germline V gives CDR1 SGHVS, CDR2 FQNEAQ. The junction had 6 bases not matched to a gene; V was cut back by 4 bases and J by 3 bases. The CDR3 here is CASSWPGLAEETQYF. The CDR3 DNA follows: TGTGCCAGCAGCTGGCCGGGACTAGCAGAAGAGACCCAGTACTTC.

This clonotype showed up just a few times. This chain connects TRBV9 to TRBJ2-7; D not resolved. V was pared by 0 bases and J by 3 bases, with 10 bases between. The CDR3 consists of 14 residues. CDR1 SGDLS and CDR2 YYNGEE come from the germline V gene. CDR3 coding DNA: TGTGCCAGCAGCGTAGTCGGGTCGGACTACGAGCAGTACTTC. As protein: CASSVVGSDYEQYF.

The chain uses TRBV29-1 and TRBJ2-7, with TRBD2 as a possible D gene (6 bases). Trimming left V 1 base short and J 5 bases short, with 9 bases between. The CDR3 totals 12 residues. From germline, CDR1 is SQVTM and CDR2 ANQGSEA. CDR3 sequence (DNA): TGCAGCGTTGAAGGGGGAGGCGACGAGCAGTACTTC. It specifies CSVEGGGDEQYF.

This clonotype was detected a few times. CDR3 residues: CSVDRFNEQFF. In nucleotides, the CDR3 is TGCAGCGTTGACAGATTCAATGAGCAGTTCTTC. The rearrangement joins TRBV29-1 to TRBJ2-1; unclear D gene. V was cut by 3 bases and J by 6 bases, with 6 bases left in between. Germline V gives CDR1 SQVTM, CDR2 ANQGSEA. CDR3 length: 11 residues.

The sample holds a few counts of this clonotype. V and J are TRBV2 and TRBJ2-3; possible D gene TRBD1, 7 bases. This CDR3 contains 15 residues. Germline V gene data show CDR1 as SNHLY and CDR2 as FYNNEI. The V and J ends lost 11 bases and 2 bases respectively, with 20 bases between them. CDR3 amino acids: CAGEVEGASTDTQYF. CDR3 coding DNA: TGTGCCGGCGAGGTGGAGGGGGCTTCCACAGATACGCAGTATTTT.

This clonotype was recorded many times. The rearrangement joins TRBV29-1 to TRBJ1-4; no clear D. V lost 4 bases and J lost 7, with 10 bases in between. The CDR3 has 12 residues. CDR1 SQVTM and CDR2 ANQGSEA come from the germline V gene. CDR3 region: CSVGGRGEKLFF. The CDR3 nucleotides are TGCAGCGTTGGGGGTCGGGGTGAAAAACTGTTTTTT.

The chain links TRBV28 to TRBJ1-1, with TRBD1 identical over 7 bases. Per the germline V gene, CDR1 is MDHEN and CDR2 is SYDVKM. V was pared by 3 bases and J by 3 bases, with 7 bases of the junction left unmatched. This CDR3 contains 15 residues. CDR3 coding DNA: TGTGCCAGCAGTTTGTTACAGGGGTTACACACTGAAGCTTTCTTT. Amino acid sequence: CASSLLQGLHTEAFF.

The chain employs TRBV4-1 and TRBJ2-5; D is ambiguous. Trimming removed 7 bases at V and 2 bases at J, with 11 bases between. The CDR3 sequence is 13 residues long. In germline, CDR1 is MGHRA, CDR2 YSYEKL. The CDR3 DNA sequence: TGCGCCAGCAAGAGTGGGAATCAAGAGACCCAGTACTTC. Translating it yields CASKSGNQETQYF.

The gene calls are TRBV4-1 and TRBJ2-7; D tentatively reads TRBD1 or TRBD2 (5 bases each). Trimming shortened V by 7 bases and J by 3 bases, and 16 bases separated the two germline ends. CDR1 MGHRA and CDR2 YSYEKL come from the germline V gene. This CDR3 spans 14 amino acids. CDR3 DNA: TGCGCCAGCAAAGTGGGGGTAGGAGACTACGAGCAGTACTTC. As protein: CASKVGVGDYEQYF.

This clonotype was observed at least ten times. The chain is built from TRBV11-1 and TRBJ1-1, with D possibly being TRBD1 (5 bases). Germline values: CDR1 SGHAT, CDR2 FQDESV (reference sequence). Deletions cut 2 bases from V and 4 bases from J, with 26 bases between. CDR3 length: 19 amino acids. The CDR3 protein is CASSLTTSRQGRSSTEAFF. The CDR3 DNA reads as TGTGCCAGCAGCTTAACGACGTCCCGGCAGGGTAGGTCGAGCACTGAAGCTTTCTTT.

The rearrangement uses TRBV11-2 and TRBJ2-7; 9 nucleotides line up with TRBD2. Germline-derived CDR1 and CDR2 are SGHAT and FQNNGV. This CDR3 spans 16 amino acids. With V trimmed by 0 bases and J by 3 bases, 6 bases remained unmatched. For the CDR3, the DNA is TGTGCCAGCAGCTTAGAGGGGTGGCGGGAGGGCTACGAGCAGTACTTC. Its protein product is CASSLEGWREGYEQYF.

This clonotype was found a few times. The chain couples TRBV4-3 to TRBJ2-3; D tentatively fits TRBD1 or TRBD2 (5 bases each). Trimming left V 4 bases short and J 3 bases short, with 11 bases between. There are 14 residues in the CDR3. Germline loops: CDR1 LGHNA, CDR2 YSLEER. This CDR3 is CASSRGTGTDTQYF. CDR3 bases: TGCGCCAGCAGCCGGGGCACGGGGACAGATACGCAGTATTTT.